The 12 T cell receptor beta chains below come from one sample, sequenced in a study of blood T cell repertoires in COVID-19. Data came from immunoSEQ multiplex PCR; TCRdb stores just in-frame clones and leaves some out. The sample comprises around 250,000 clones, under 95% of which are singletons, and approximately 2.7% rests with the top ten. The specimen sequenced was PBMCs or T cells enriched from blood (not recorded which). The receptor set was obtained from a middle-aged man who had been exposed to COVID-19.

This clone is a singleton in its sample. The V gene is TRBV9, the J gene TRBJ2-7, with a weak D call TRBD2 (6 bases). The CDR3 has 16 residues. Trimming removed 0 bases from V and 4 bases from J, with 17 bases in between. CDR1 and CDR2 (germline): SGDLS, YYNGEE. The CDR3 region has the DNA TGTGCCAGCAGCGTAGCTGGAGGGGACTCCTCATACGAGCAGTACTTC. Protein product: CASSVAGGDSSYEQYF. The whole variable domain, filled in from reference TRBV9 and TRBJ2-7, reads DSGVTQTPKHLITATGQRVTLRCSPRSGDLSVYWYQQSLDQGLQFLIQYYNGEERAKGNILERFSAQQFPDLHSELNLSSLELGDSALYFCASSVAGGDSSYEQYFGPGTRLTVT.

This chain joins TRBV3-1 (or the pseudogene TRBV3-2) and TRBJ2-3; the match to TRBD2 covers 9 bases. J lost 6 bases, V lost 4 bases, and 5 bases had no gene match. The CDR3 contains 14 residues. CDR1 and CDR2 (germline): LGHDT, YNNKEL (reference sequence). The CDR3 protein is CASSPSGITDTQYF. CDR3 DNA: TGTGCCAGCAGCCCTAGCGGGATCACGGATACGCAGTATTTT.

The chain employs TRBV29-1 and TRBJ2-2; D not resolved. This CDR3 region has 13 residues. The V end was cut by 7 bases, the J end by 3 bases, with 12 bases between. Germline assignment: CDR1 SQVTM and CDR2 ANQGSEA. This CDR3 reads CSAGHPHTGELFF. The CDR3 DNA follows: TGCAGCGCTGGCCATCCCCACACCGGGGAGCTGTTTTTT.

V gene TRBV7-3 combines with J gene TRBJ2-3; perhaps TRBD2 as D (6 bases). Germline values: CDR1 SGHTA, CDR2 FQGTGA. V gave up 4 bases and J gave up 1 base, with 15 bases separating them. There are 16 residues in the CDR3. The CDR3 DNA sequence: TGTGCCAGCAGCTCCCCCACGGGAGAGGGCACAGATACGCAGTATTTT. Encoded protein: CASSSPTGEGTDTQYF.

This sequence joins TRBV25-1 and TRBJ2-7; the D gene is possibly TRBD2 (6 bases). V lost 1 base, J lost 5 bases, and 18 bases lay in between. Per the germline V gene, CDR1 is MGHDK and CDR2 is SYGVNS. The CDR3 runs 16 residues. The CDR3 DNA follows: TGTGCCAGCAGTGAATGGAGGGTTAAAGGAAAGGACGAGCAGTACTTC. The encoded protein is CASSEWRVKGKDEQYF.

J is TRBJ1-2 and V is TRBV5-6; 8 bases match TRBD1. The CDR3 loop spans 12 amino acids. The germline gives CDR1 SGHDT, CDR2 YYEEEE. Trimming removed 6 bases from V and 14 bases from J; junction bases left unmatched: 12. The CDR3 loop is CASTKGQEERTF. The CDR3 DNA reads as TGTGCCAGCACCAAGGGACAGGAGGAAAGGACCTTC.

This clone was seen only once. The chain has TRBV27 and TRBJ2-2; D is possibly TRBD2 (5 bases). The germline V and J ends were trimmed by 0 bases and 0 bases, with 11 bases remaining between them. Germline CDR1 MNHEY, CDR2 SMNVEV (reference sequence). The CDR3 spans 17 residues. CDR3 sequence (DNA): TGTGCCAGCAGTTTATCAATTTCTAGCTCGAACACCGGGGAGCTGTTTTTT. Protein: CASSLSISSSNTGELFF.

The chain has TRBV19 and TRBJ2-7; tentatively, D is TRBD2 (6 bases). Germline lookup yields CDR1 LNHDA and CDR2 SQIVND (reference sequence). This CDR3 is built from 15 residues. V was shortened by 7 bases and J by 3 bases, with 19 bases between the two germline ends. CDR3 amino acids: CASKKLAEGGYEQYF. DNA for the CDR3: TGTGCCAGTAAAAAACTAGCTGAAGGAGGCTACGAGCAGTACTTC.

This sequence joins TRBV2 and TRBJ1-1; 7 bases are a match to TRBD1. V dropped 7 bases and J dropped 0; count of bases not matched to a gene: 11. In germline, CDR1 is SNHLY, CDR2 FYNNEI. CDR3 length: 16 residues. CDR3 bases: TGTGCCAGCAAAGTCGGCCAGGGGGTGTTGAACACTGAAGCTTTCTTT. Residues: CASKVGQGVLNTEAFF.

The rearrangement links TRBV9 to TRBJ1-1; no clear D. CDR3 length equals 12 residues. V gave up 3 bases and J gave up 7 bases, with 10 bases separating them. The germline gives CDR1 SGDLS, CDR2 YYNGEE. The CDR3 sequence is CASSGNSDEAFF. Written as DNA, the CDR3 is TGTGCCAGCAGCGGAAACAGTGATGAAGCTTTCTTT.

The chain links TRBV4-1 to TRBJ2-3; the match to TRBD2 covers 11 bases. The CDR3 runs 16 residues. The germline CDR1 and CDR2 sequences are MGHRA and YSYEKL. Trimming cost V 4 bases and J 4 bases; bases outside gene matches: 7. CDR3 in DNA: TGCGCCAGCAGCCTAACCACTAGCGGGAGTCCAGATACGCAGTATTTT. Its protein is CASSLTTSGSPDTQYF.

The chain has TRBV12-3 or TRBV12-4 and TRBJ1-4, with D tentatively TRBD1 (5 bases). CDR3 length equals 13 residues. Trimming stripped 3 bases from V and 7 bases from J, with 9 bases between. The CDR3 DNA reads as TGTGCCAGCAGTTTCGGGGGGATTGAAAAACTGTTTTTT. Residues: CASSFGGIEKLFF.